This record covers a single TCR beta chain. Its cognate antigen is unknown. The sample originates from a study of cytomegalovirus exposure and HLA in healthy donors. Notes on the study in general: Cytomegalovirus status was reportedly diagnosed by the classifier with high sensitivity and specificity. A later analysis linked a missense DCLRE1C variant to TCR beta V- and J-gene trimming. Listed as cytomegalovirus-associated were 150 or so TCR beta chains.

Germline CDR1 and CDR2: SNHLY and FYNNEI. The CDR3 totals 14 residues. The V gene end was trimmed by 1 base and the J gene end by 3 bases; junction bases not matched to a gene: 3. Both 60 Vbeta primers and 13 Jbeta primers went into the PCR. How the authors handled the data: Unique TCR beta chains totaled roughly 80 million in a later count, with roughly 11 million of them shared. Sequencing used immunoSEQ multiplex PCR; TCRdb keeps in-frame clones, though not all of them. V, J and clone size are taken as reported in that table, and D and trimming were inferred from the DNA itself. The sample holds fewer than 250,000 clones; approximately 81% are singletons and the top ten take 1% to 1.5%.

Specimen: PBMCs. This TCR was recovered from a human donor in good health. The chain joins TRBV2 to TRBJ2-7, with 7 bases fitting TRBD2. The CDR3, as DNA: TGTGCCAGCAGTGAAGGACTAGCCGGCTACGAGCAGTACTTC. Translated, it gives CASSEGLAGYEQYF.